The text below deals with one T cell receptor beta chain. The data originate from a study of cytomegalovirus exposure and HLA in healthy donors. Overall study context: Out of fewer than 500 genotyped donors, 81% belonged to the Caucasian-associated ancestry cluster.

PCR primers comprised 60 Vbeta and 13 Jbeta primers. Here immunoSEQ multiplex PCR was the method, and the copy in TCRdb shows in-frame clones only, minus some. The sample consists of roughly 100,000 clones, 76% of them appearing once. CDR3 size: 13 residues. Germline V gene data show CDR1 as SNHLY and CDR2 as FYNNEI. The sample taken for sequencing was PBMCs. The receptor was isolated from a man aged 35 to 55 in good health and CMV-seropositive. The chain joins TRBV2 to TRBJ2-5; D might be TRBD1 (6 bases). The DNA end favors TRBJ2-7, so the J call may be wrong. The CDR3 sequence is CASRKDSSYEQYF. The CDR3 DNA follows: TGTGCCAGCAGGAAGGACAGTTCCTACGAGCAGTACTTC.